Reported below is one T cell receptor (beta chain). Sequencing used immunoSEQ multiplex PCR; TCRdb keeps in-frame clones, though not all of them. The sample includes approximately 45,000 clones, 91% of them seen just once. The germline V gene encodes CDR1 PRHDT and CDR2 FYEKMQ (reference sequence). V shed 4 bases and J shed 1 base, with 14 bases lying between them. The CDR3 consists of 16 residues. This entry belongs to a study of control samples from healthy donors and cancer patients. Sample: PBMCs. This chain connects TRBV13 to TRBJ2-1; perhaps TRBD1 as D (5 bases). This receptor was obtained from a woman in her 40s with head and neck cancer. CDR3 bases: TGTGCCAGCAGCTCCAAGACAGTCCTGTCCTACAATGAGCAGTTCTTC. It translates to CASSSKTVLSYNEQFF.